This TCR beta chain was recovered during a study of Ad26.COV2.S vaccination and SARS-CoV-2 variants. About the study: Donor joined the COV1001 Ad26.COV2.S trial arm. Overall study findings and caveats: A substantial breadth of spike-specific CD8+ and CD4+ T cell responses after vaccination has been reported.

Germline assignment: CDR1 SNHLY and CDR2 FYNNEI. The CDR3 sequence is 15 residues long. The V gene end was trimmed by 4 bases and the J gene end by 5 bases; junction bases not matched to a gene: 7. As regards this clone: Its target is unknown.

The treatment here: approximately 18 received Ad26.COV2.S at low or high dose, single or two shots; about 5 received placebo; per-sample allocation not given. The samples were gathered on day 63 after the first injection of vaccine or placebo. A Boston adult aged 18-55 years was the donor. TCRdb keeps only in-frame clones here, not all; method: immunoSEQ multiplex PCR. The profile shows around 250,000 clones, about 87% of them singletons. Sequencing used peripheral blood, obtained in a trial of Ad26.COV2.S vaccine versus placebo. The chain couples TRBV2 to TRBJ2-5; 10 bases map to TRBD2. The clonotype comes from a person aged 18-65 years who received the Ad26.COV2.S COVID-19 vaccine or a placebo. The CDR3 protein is CASSVSSGSRETQYF. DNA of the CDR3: TGTGCCAGCAGTGTTTCTAGCGGGAGTAGGGAGACCCAGTACTTC.